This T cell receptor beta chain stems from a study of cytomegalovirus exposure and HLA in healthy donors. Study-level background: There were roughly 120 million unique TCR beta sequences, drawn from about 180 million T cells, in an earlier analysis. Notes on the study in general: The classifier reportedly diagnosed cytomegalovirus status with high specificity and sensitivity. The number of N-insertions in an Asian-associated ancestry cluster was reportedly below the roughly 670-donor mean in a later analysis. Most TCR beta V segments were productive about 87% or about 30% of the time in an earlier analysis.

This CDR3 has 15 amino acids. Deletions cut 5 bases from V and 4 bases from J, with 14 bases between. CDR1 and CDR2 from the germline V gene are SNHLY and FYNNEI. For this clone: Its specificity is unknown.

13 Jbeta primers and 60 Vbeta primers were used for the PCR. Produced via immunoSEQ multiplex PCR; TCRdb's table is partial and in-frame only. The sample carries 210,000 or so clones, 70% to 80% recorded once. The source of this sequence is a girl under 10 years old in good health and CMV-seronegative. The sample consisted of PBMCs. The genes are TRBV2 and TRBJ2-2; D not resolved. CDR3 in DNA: TGTGCCAGCAGTACCGATCAGGCCCTCACCGGGGAGCTGTTTTTT. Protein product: CASSTDQALTGELFF. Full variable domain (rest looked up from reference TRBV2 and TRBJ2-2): EPEVTQTPSHQVTQMGQEVILRCVPISNHLYFYWYRQILGQKVEFLVSFYNNEISEKSEIFDDQFSVERPDGSNFTLKIRSTKLEDSAMYFCASSTDQALTGELFFGEGSRLTVL.